This T cell receptor beta chain was identified during a study of T-cell reconstitution after alpha-beta-depleted transplantation in children. Study-level points and caveats: Diversity and T-cell counts at one year after transplant derived mostly from new T cells. It was reported that alpha-beta T cells came from several hundred expanded graft clones (about two months after transplant). Diversity of TCRbeta at day 60 was high in some patients, arising from surviving recipient T cells and thymic progenitors.

Researchers prepared the TCRbeta library using unique molecular identifiers, the study reports. One entry per CDR3 protein results from TCRdb running MiXCR on the PCR reads. The sample lists 700,000 or so distinct CDR3 sequences, around 13% seen once, with 0.79% in the top ten. J gave up 15 bases and V 1 base, and 5 bases lay outside the gene matches. Per germline, CDR1 LGHDT and CDR2 YNNKEL (reference sequence). The CDR3 is made up of 12 amino acids. This clonotype was observed a few times. Its antigen is not known. This receptor was identified in a girl aged 2-10 years with congenital amegakaryocytic thrombocytopenia, due to receive a stem cell transplant. Source: PBMCs, taken before TCRalphabeta/CD19-depleted stem cell transplant. The chain recombines TRBV3-1 with TRBJ2-1; 8 positions match TRBD2. The CDR3 protein is CASSQVGGVRFF. DNA for the CDR3: TGTGCCAGCAGCCAAGTCGGGGGGGTTCGGTTCTTC.